The clone carrying this T cell receptor (beta chain) turned up a few times. Its antigen is unknown. The CDR3 is 14 amino acids. CDR1 is SGHRS, CDR2 YFSETQ, per germline. V lost 5 bases and J lost 7; bases outside the gene matches: 10. The data stem from a study of response to subunit inactivated influenza vaccine. TCRdb recomputed calls from the RT-PCR reads with MiXCR, one row per CDR3 protein. The sample has 750,000 to 850,000 distinct CDR3 sequences; around 18% are singletons. Study-wide results and limits: Few additional T cells are recruited per seasonal influenza vaccination, authors suggested.

The clonotype originates from a man aged 50-59 years who received an inactivated influenza vaccine. This chain links TRBV5-1 with TRBJ2-7, with 9 nucleotides matching TRBD1. The sequencing here drew on PBMCs from blood, taken roughly 5 days after vaccination. The CDR3 DNA follows: TGCGCCAGCAGAACCGGGACAGGGTCCCAAGAGCAGTACTTC. Its protein product is CASRTGTGSQEQYF.